This TCR beta chain was identified during a study of CD8 T cells in ankylosing spondylitis. This clonotype has just a few counts. The antigen is undetermined. V was shortened by 3 bases and J by 0 bases, with 6 bases between the two germline ends. This CDR3 spans 14 amino acids. In germline, CDR1 is SGHTA, CDR2 FQGNSA. Making the TCR beta libraries involved quantitative 5'-RACE with molecular barcodes. TCRdb passed the 5' RACE reads through MiXCR, listing each CDR3 protein once. Of approximately 150,000 distinct CDR3 sequences listed, about 32% were seen once; the top ten hold 4.5% to 6%. Study results and caveats: The study looked at matched synovial fluid samples from ankylosing spondylitis patients. Disease-linked clones were reported to be significantly enriched there. Fewer than ten highly homologous variants made up a TCR beta motif that seemed to typify ankylosing spondylitis blood. Clones linked to the disease showed a CD8+ phenotype. They occurred at relatively low frequencies in peripheral blood.

Sequenced: synovial fluid, either unsorted or a sorted T cell fraction (not recorded which). The V call is TRBV7-2, the J call TRBJ2-1; D is undetermined. The receptor was isolated from a male donor with ankylosing spondylitis. The CDR3 nucleotides are TGTGCCAGCAGCTTTGCTAGCTCCTACAATGAGCAGTTCTTC. Amino acid sequence: CASSFASSYNEQFF.